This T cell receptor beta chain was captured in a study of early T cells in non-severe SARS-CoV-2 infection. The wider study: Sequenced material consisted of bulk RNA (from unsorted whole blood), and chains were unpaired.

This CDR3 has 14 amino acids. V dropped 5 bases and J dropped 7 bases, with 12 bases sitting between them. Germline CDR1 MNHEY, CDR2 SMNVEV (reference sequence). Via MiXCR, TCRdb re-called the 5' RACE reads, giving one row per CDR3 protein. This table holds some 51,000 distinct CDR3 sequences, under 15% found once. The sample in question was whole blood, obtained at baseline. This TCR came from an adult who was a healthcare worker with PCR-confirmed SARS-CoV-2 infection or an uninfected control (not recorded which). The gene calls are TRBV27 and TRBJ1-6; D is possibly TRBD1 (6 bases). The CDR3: CASSLYRDNSPLHF. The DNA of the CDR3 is TGTGCCAGCAGTCTATACAGGGACAATTCACCCCTCCACTTT.